This TCR beta chain is drawn from a study of T cell responses to AZD1222 COVID-19 vaccine. Study details: Combined were second doses at about 4 or about 12 weeks. Study conclusions and caveats: Clonal diversity was possibly underestimated; the donors were predominantly white British and more often female. Repertoires in all cases were sampled only once the peak T cell response had passed. Spike regions recognized by vaccine-associated CD4 TCRs spanned the protein, led by 160-218 and 743-854.

About this clone itself: Its specificity is not known. Other DNA variants within this sample encode the same CDR3.

After removal of 0 bases from V and 2 bases from J, the junction contained 1 base not matched to a gene. The CDR3 is 16 residues long. Germline CDR1 and CDR2: SEHNR and FQNEAQ (reference sequence). Data came from immunoSEQ multiplex PCR; TCRdb stores just in-frame clones and leaves some out. The sample has about 110,000 clones; about 90% are singletons. This TCR was recovered from an adult in good health. This chain joins TRBV7-9 and TRBJ2-5, with TRBD2 identical over 12 bases. Source: peripheral blood, taken on day 0 of AZD1222 vaccination. This chain's CDR3 is CASSLALAGGQETQYF. The CDR3 bases are TGTGCCAGCAGCTTAGCCCTAGCGGGGGGGCAAGAGACCCAGTACTTC.